This T cell receptor (beta chain) was documented in a study of T cell repertoires in cytomegalovirus infection. Background on the study: Through public TCR beta signatures, both CMV infection and matching HLA type were indicated. Study results and limitations: The study found HLA-C-restricted CMV-specific TCR beta clonotypes dominating the ex vivo response.

This clonotype was recorded many times. Its antigen is still unknown. TCRdb redid the calling of the reads with MiXCR, one entry per CDR3 protein. Of about 310,000 distinct CDR3 sequences listed, about a sixth are singletons. The CDR3 length is 14 residues. The germline CDR1 and CDR2 sequences are SGHTA and FQGNSA. V lost 0 bases and J 4 bases, leaving 6 bases between the germline ends. The TCR comes from a human donor in good health (CMV status not recorded). Some clones in this sample may be carry-over from other donors' samples. This chain uses TRBV7-2 with TRBJ1-4; no firm D call. Sequenced sample: PBMCs. As DNA, the CDR3 is TGTGCCAGCAGCTTAGCCGCCGTTAATGAAAAACTGTTTTTT. It is translated as CASSLAAVNEKLFF.